This TCR beta chain was sequenced for a study of identical twins. Study results and caveats: Twin-shared out-of-frame alpha sequences showed excess low generation probability. Out-of-frame TCR alpha sharing in monozygotic twins exceeded recombination model predictions.

TCRdb reprocessed the 5' RACE reads via MiXCR and lists one record per CDR3 protein. The sample lists 250,000 to 350,000 distinct CDR3 sequences, just under 9.5% seen once, with approximately 7% in the top ten. This clonotype was recorded at least ten times. Its antigen is unknown. Germline CDR1 MDHEN, CDR2 SYDVKM. Trimming removed 6 bases from V and 4 bases from J; junction bases left unmatched: 8. The CDR3 sequence is 14 residues long. These records were also assigned to another study, of yellow fever vaccine responses in identical twins.

The sequence came from a woman aged 18-29 years in good health. The chain recombines TRBV28 with TRBJ2-7; 8 bases match TRBD2. The sample comprised CD8+ T cells sorted from blood. The CDR3 DNA follows: TGTGCCAGCAGAGTGAGCGGGAGCGGATACGAGCAGTACTTC. Its translation: CASRVSGSGYEQYF.